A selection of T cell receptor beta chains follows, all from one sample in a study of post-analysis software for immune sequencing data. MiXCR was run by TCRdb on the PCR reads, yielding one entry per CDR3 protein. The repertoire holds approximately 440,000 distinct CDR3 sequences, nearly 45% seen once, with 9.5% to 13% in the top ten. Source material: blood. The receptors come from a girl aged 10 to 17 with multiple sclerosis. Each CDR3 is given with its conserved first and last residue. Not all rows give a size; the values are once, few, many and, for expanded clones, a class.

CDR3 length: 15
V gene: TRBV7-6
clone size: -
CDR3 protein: CASSLEGGRTYEQYF

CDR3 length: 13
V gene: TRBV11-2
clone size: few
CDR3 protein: CASSPGIASGYTF

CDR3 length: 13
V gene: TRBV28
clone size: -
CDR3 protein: CASSLQGYNEQFF

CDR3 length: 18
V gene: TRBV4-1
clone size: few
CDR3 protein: CASSQGLAGGYGGETQYF

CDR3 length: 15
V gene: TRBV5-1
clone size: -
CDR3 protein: CASSFLAGGTDTQYF

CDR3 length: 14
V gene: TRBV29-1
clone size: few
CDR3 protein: CSDPVGGERETQYF

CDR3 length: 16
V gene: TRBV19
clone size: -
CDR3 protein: CASSRGQGALADTQYF

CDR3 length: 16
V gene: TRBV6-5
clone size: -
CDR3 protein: CASSRGLAGGLETQYF

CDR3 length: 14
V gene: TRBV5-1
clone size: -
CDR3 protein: CASSLLPANTEAFF

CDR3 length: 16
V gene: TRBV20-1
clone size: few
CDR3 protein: CSARWMTGGVTDTQYF

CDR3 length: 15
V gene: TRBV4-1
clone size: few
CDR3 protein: CASSQGPGDNTEAFF

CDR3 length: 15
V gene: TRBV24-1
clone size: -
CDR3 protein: CATSGGTGTYNEQFF

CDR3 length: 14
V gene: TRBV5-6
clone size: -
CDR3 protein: CASTRAGINEKLFF

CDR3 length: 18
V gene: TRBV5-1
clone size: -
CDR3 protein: CASSLALALAGVINEQFF

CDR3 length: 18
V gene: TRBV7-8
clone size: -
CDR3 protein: CASSLARGLEIRNQPQHF

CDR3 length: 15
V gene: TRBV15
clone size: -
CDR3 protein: CATSRSTGQGKPQHF

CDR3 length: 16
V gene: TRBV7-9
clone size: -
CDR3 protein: CASSLSGQASYNEQFF

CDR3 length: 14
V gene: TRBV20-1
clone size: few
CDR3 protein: CSAEARKGTGELFF

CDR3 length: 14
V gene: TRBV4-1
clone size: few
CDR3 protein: CASSQPGQGDEQFF

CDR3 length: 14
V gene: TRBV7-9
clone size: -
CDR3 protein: CASSSEVEDQPQHF

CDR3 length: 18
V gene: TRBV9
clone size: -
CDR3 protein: CASSVVGQGASMSCEQYF

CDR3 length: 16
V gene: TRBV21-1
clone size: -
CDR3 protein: CASGTGGPYSNQPQHF

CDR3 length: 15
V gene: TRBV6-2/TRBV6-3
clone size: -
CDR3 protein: CASSQLADSYNEQFF

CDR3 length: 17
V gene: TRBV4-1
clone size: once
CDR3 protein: CASSQEGWGQGASPLHF

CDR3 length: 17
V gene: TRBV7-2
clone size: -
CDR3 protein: CASSLLLQGRVNYGYTF

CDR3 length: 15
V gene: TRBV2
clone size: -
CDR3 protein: CASSDQTGLNTEAFF

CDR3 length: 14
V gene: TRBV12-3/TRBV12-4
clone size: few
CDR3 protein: CASSQTVIGEKLFF

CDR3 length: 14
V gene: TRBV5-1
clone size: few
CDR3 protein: CASSFGESNEKLFF

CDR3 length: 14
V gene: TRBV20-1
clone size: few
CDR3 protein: CSARPGTGGETQYF